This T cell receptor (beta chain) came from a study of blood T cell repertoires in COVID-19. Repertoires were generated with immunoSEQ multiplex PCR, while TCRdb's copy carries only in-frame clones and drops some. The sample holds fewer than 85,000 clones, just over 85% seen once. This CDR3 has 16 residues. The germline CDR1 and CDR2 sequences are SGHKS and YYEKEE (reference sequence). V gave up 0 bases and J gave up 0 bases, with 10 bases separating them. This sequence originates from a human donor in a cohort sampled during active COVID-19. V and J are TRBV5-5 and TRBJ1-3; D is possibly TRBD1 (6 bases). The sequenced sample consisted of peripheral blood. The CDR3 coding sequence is TGTGCCAGCAGCTTGGACCGACAGGTCTCTGGAAACACCATATATTTT. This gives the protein CASSLDRQVSGNTIYF.